Listed below are T cell receptor beta chains from one sample, sequenced in a study of blood T cell repertoires in COVID-19. TCRdb's table, derived via immunoSEQ multiplex PCR, lists solely in-frame clones and lacks some. This sample has 35,000 to 50,000 clones, with around 85% found just once. Source material: peripheral blood. These TCRs come from a human donor in a cohort sampled during active COVID-19. The CDR3 runs from the conserved cysteine through the conserved F or W. The D gene is left open where the match is weak. The size entry is marked missing in some rows and otherwise reads once, few, many or a size class.

.,TRBV5-1,TRBD1,TRBJ2-5,14,TGCGCCAGCAGCTTGACAGGGGAAGGAGAGACCCAGTACTTC,CASSLTGEGETQYF
.,TRBV28,TRBD1,TRBJ1-4,16,TGTGCCAGCAGTTCAACCGGGACAGGGAGGGACGAAAAACTGTTTTTT,CASSSTGTGRDEKLFF
.,TRBV7-2,.,TRBJ2-1,13,TGTGCCAGCAGCCCCGGAGCCTACGGGGAGCAGTTCTTC,CASSPGAYGEQFF
.,TRBV5-6,.,TRBJ1-5,15,TGTGCCAGCAGCTTGGGGCAGGGTTTCAATCAGCCCCAGCATTTT,CASSLGQGFNQPQHF
.,TRBV9,TRBD2,TRBJ2-5,15,TGTGCCAGCAGCGTAGGCGGGGGGGCCGGGGAGACCCAGTACTTC,CASSVGGGAGETQYF
.,TRBV7-2,.,TRBJ2-7,15,TGTGCCAGCAGCCCCCAGCCCAGGGTAATCCACGAGCAGTACTTC,CASSPQPRVIHEQYF
.,TRBV28,.,TRBJ1-2,15,TGTGCCAGCAGTGTGAGCGGGACCGCTAACTATGGCTACACCTTC,CASSVSGTANYGYTF
.,TRBV6-5,.,TRBJ1-1,11,TGTGCCAGCAGAAGACAGAGTGAAGCTTTCTTT,CASRRQSEAFF
.,TRBV5-4,.,TRBJ2-7,13,TGTGCCAGCAAACCCCCTGGGGCGAACGAGCAGTACTTC,CASKPPGANEQYF
once,TRBV25-1,TRBD2,TRBJ2-3,14,TGTGCCAGCAGTGGGCGGGGGGCCCCAGATACGCAGTATTTT,CASSGRGAPDTQYF
.,TRBV14,TRBD1,TRBJ2-3,17,TGTGCCAGCAGCCTGGACAGGGGCTCAGGTGGCACAGATACGCAGTATTTT,CASSLDRGSGGTDTQYF
.,TRBV7-2,TRBD2,TRBJ2-5,13,TGTGCCAGCAGCTTCAGACTAGCTGAGACCCAGTACTTC,CASSFRLAETQYF
.,TRBV18,.,TRBJ2-7,13,TGTGCCAGCTCACCACCCGAGACCTACGAGCAGTACTTC,CASSPPETYEQYF
.,TRBV18,.,TRBJ1-6,14,TGTGCAGCGGGCGCGGGGTCTGATAATTCACCCCTCCACTTT,CAAGAGSDNSPLHF
.,TRBV6-5,TRBD1,TRBJ1-6,14,TGTGCCAGCAGCTCGGGACAGGGTTATTCACCCCTCCACTTT,CASSSGQGYSPLHF